The sequence of this TCR beta chain was determined in a study of shared clonotypes between healthy human individuals. The CDR3 is 17 residues long. The ends were cut back, 2 bases at V and 4 bases at J, with 18 bases in the middle. In germline, CDR1 is GTSNPN, CDR2 SVGIG (reference sequence). Turning to this clone: What it binds is unknown.

Replicate PCRs from sorted subsets contained roughly 190 ng DNA, which is around 30,000 T cell genomes. Measured with immunoSEQ multiplex PCR; TCRdb has only the in-frame clones, and not every one. The profile shows about 2,100,000 clones, approximately 94% of them singletons. Study outcomes and limitations: Sampling covered nothing but blood. Tissue TCR repertoires likely differ from those found in blood.

The naive CD8 fraction comprised CD45RO-negative cells positively selected for CCR7 and excluded terminally differentiated effector memory CD45RA+ cells. Every one of the donors was a Caucasian adult that lived in Nashville, Tennessee. This chain joins TRBV30 and TRBJ2-6; maybe TRBD1 (5 bases). Specimen: naive CD8+ T cells from PBMCs. The TCR was taken from a man between 18 and 29 years old in good health. Some clones in this sample may be carry-over from other donors' samples. As DNA, the CDR3 is TGTGCCTGGAGTACCAGCAGGGTTTGGGCCGGGGCCAACGTCCTGACTTTC. This encodes CAWSTSRVWAGANVLTF. Supplemented by reference TRBV30 and TRBJ2-6, the full variable domain reads SQTIHQWPATLVQPVGSPLSLECTVEGTSNPNLYWYRQAAGRGLQLLFYSVGIGQISSEVPQNLSASRPQDRQFILSSKKLLLSDSGFYLCAWSTSRVWAGANVLTFGAGSRLTVL.